This T cell receptor (beta chain) originates from a study of cytomegalovirus exposure and HLA in healthy donors. Study conclusions and caveats: Published work reported that the classifier diagnosed cytomegalovirus status with high specificity and sensitivity. Three CMV-associated chains proved CMV antigen-specific in vitro.

Worth noting for this clone: Its target is not known.

V lost 0 bases, J lost 3 bases, and 1 base stayed unmatched. The germline V gene has CDR1 SGHRS and CDR2 YFSETQ. The CDR3 loop spans 14 amino acids. Sequenced by immunoSEQ multiplex PCR; TCRdb stores in-frame clones only, minus some. Here the sample spans about 140,000 clones, about 87% being singletons. The chain employs TRBV5-1 and TRBJ1-1; TRBD1 matches 8 bases. This receptor was obtained from a man aged 18 to 30 in good health and CMV-seropositive. The sample was PBMCs. The CDR3 region is CASSLAGGYTEAFF. Here the CDR3 DNA reads TGCGCCAGCAGCTTGGCAGGGGGCTACACTGAAGCTTTCTTT.